This TCR beta chain was sequenced in a study of metastatic and nonmetastatic thyroid tumors. This clone was found a few times. Its antigen remains unidentified. This may come from a read error, since a much larger clone is one base off. The conserved phenylalanine or tryptophan is not found at the CDR3 terminus, so this likely reflects a read error. Treatment of any kind had been given to no patient before thyroid surgery. Study results and limitations: Across blood and tumor, TCR beta diversity in malignant thyroid tumors was reportedly significantly higher than in benign nodules.

TCRdb used MiXCR to call clones anew from the PCR reads. This table has 25,000 to 30,000 clones, around 3.5% appearing once. CDR1 is DFQATT, CDR2 SNEGSKA, per germline (reference sequence). V lost 7 bases to trimming and J lost 0 bases, with 13 bases between them. The CDR3 is 14 amino acids. Input material: blood. The J gene is TRBJ2-4, the V gene TRBV20-1, with unresolved D. The receptor was derived from a male donor with papillary thyroid cancer or a benign thyroid nodule (not recorded which). Some clones in this sample may be carry-over from other donors' samples. The CDR3 bases are TGCAGTGGATCCAATCCATTAGCCAAAAACATTCAGTACCTC. It encodes CSGSNPLAKNIQYL.